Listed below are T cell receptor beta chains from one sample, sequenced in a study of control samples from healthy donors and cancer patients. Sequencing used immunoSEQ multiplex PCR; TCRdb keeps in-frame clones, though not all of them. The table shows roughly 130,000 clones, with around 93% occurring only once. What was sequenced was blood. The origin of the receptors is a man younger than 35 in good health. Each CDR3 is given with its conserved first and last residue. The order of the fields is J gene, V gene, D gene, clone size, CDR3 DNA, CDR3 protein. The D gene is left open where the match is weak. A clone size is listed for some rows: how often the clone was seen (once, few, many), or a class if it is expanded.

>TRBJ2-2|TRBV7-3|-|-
TGTGCCAGCAGCTTAATCGGGTCCGGGGAGCTGTTTTTT
CASSLIGSGELFF
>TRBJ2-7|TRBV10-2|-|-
TGCGCCAGCAGTGAGTCCTCGGCGGGGGCTGAGCAGTACTTC
CASSESSAGAEQYF
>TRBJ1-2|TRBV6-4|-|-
TGTGCCAGCAGTGACTCATGGGGGAACAGTGGCTACACCTTC
CASSDSWGNSGYTF
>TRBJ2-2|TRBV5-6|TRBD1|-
TGTGCCAGCAGCTTGTGGGACAGGGACACCGGGGAGCTGTTTTTT
CASSLWDRDTGELFF
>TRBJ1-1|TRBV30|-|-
TGTGCCTGGAGCGGGACCCTGGGAACTGAAGCTTTCTTT
CAWSGTLGTEAFF
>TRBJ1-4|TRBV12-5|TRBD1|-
TGTGCTAGTGCCTACCCTAGGACAGGGGAGGATGAAAAACTGTTTTTT
CASAYPRTGEDEKLFF
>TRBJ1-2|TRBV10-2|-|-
TGCGCCAGCAGTGAGTCGTGGGCAGGGGCTGGCTACACCTTC
CASSESWAGAGYTF
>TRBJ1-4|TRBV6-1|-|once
TGTGCCAGCGGTGAGAGAACAGGAGAAGAAAAACTGTTTTTT
CASGERTGEEKLFF
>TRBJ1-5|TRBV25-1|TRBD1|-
TGTGCCAGCAGTGACAGGGGGCCGGGCAATCAGCCCCAGCATTTT
CASSDRGPGNQPQHF
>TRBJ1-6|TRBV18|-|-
TGTGCCAGCTCACCGTCCCTGAATTCACCCCTCCACTTT
CASSPSLNSPLHF
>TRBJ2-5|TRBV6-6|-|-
TGTGCCAGCAGCCGGGGACGGTTCCAAGAGACCCAGTACTTC
CASSRGRFQETQYF
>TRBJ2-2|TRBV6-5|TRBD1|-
TGTGCCAGCAGGACAGGGGGCACCGGGGAGCTGTTTTTT
CASRTGGTGELFF
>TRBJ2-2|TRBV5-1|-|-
TGCGCCAGCAGCTTGGCAGGGGACACCGGGGAGCTGTTTTTT
CASSLAGDTGELFF
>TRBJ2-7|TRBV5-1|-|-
TGCGCCAGCGGGTCAAAGGGACTCTACTACGAGCAGTACTTC
CASGSKGLYYEQYF
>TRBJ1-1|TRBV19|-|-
TGTGCCAGTAGTATGGGGGGGCAGGGACGCCCGCTGTCTCCTGAAGCTTTCTTT
CASSMGGQGRPLSPEAFF
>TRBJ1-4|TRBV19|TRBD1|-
TGTGCCAGTAGTATTGGGCAGGGGGGGACGGCGTTTGAAAAACTGTTTTTT
CASSIGQGGTAFEKLFF
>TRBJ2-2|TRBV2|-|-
TGTGCCAGCAGTGATTACATCAACACCGGGGAGCTGTTTTTT
CASSDYINTGELFF
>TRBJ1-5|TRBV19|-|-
TGTGCCAGTACGAAGGGGAGCAATCAGCCCCAGCATTTT
CASTKGSNQPQHF
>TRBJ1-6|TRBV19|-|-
TGTGCCAGTGGGCAGGATACCTATAATTCACCCCTCCACTTT
CASGQDTYNSPLHF
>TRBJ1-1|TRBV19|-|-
TGTGCCAGTAGTCGGGGGGTTGAGGTGTCTGAAGCTTTCTTT
CASSRGVEVSEAFF
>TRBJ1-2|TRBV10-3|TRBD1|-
TGTGCCATCGGGCGAAGACAGGGGGCGAACTTCCCTAGTGGCTACACCTTC
CAIGRRQGANFPSGYTF
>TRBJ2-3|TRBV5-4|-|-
TGTGCCAGCAGCTTGAAGGAGTTAGCCATAAGCACAGATACGCAGTATTTT
CASSLKELAISTDTQYF
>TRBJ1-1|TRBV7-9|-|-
TGTGCCAGCAGCTTAATACAGGGCTCTGTGAACACTGAAGCTTTCTTT
CASSLIQGSVNTEAFF
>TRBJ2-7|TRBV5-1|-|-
TGCGCCAGCAGCTTGGACGGGCCGATCACCTACGAGCAGTACTTC
CASSLDGPITYEQYF
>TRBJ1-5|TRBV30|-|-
TGTGCCTGGAGCCAAAATAGCAATCAGCCCCAGCATTTT
CAWSQNSNQPQHF
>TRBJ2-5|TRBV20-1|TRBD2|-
TGCAGTGCTAGTAGGAGCGGGGGGGTTCAAGAGACCCAGTACTTC
CSASRSGGVQETQYF
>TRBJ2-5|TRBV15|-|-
TGTGCCACCAGCAGAGATTACGGGCCTAAAGGCGAGACCCAGTACTTC
CATSRDYGPKGETQYF